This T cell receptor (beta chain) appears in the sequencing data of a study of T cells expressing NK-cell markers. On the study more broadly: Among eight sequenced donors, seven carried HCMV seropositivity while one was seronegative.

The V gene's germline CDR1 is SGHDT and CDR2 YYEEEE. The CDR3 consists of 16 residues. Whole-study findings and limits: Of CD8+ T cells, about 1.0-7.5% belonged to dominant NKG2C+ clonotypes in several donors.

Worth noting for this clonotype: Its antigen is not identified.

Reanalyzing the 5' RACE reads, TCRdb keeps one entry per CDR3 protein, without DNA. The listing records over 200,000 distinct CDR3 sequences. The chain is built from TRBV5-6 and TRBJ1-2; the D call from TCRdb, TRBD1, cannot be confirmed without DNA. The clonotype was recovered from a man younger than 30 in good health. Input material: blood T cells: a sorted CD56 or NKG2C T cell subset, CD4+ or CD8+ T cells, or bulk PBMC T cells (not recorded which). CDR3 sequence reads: CASSLNTRRDPYGYTF. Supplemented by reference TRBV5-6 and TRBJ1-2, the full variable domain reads DAGVTQSPTHLIKTRGQQVTLRCSPKSGHDTVSWYQQALGQGPQFIFQYYEEEERQRGNFPDRFSGHQFPNYSSELNVNALLLGDSALYLCASSLNTRRDPYGYTFGSGTRLTVV.